This T cell receptor beta chain was observed in a study of cytomegalovirus exposure and HLA in healthy donors. Study in general: An analysis done earlier identified 95 million to 140 million unique TCR beta sequences from roughly 190 million T cells. Study observations and caveats: In an earlier analysis, about 87% or about 30%: the productive usage of most TCR beta V segments. It was likely that a cluster of highly shared sequence variants was a sequencing artifact.

The primer mix had 60 Vbeta and 13 Jbeta primers. The protocol was immunoSEQ multiplex PCR, while the TCRdb copy is restricted to in-frame clones and leaves out a portion. The sample holds some 150,000 clones, less than 80% seen once. Concerning this clone: Its antigen is still unknown.

This TCR came from a man aged 45 to 65 in good health and CMV-seropositive. Sequences were obtained from PBMCs.

The CDR3 protein is CSVYSTGQGNEQFF. The CDR3 DNA follows: TGCAGCGTTTACTCGACAGGGCAGGGGAATGAGCAGTTCTTC. The rearrangement uses TRBV29-1 and TRBJ2-1; 7 bases line up with TRBD1. Germline V gene sequence: CDR1 SQVTM, CDR2 ANQGSEA. V trimming: 5 bases; J trimming: 7 bases; junction bases outside the gene matches: 11. The CDR3 has 14 residues.